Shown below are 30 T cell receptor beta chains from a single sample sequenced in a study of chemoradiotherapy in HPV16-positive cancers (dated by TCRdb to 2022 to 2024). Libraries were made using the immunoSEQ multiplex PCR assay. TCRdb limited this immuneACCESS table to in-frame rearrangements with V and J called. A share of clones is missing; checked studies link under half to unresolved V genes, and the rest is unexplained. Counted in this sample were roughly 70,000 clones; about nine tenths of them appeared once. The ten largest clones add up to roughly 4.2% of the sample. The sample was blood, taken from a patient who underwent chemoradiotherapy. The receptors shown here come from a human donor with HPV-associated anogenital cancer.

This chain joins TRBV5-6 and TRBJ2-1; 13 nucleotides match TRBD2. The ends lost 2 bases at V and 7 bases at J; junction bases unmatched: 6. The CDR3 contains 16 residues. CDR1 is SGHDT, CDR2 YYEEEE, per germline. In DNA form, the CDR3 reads TGTGCCAGCAGCTTAGGACTAGCGGGAGACGGGAATGAGCAGTTCTTC. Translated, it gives CASSLGLAGDGNEQFF.

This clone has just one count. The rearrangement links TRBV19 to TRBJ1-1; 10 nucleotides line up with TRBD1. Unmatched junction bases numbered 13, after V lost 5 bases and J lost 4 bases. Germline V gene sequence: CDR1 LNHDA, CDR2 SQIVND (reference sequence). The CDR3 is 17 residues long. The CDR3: CASSYRRDRGKSTEAFF. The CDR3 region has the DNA TGTGCCAGTAGTTACCGCCGGGACAGGGGAAAGAGCACTGAAGCTTTCTTT.

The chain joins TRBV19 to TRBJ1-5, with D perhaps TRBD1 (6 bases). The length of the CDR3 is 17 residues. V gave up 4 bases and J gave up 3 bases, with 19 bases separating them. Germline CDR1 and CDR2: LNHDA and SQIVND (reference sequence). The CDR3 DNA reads TGTGCCAGTAGTACCCTTACAGGGTCCGGTAACAATCAGCCCCAGCATTTT. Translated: CASSTLTGSGNNQPQHF. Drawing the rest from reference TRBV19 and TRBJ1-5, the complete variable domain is DGGITQSPKYLFRKEGQNVTLSCEQNLNHDAMYWYRQDPGQGLRLIYYSQIVNDFQKGDIAEGYSVSREKKESFPLTVTSAQKNPTAFYLCASSTLTGSGNNQPQHFGDGTRLSIL.

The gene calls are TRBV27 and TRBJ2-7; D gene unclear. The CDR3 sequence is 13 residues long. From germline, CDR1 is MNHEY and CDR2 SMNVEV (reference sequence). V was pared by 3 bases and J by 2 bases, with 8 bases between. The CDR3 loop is CASSFRHTYEQYF. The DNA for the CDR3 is TGTGCCAGCAGTTTTCGACATACCTACGAGCAGTACTTC.

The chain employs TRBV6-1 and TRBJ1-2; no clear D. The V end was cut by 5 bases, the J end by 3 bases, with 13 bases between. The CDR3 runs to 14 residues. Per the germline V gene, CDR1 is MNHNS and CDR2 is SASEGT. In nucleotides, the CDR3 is TGTGCCAGCAGTCCCGAGGGAATACACTATGGCTACACCTTC. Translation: CASSPEGIHYGYTF.

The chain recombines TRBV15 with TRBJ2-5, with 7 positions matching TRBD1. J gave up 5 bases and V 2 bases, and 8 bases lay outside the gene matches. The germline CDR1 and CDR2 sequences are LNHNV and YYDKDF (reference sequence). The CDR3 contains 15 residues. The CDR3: CATSRSTGVGETQYF. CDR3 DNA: TGTGCCACCAGCAGATCAACAGGGGTCGGCGAGACCCAGTACTTC. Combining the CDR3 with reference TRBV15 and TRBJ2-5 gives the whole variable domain DAMVIQNPRYQVTQFGKPVTLSCSQTLNHNVMYWYQQKSSQAPKLLFHYYDKDFNNEADTPDNFQSRRPNTSFCFLDIRSPGLGDTAMYLCATSRSTGVGETQYFGPGTRLLVL.

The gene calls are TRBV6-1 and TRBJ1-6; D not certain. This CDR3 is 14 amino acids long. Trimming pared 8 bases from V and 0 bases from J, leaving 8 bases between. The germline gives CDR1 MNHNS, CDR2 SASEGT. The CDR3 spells CASVTSSYNSPLHF. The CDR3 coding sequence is TGTGCCAGCGTGACGAGCTCCTATAATTCACCCCTCCACTTT.

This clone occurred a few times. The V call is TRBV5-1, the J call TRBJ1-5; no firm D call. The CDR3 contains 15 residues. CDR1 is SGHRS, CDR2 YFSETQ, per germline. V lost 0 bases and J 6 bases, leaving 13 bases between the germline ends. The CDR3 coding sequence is TGCGCCAGCAGCTTGGGGCCGGGGTCCAGTCAGCCCCAGCATTTT. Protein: CASSLGPGSSQPQHF.

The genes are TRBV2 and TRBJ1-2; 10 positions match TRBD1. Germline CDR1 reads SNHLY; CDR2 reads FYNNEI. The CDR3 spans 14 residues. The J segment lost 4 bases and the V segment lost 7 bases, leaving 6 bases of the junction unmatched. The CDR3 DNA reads TGTGCCAGCACCCAAGGGACAGGGGCCTATGGCTACACCTTC. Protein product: CASTQGTGAYGYTF.

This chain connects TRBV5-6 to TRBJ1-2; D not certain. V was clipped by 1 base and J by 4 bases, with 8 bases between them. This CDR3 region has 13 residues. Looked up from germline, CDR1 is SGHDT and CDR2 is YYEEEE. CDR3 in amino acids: CASSLTRTYGYTF. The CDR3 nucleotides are TGTGCCAGCAGCTTGACACGCACCTATGGCTACACCTTC.

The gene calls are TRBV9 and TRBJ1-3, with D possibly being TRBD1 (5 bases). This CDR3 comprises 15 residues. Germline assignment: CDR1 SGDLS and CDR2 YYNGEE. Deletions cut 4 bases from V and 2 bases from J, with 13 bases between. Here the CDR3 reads CASSSTALAGNTIYF. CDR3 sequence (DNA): TGTGCCAGCAGCTCGACAGCTTTAGCTGGAAACACCATATATTTT. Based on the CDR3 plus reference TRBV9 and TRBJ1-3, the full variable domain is DSGVTQTPKHLITATGQRVTLRCSPRSGDLSVYWYQQSLDQGLQFLIQYYNGEERAKGNILERFSAQQFPDLHSELNLSSLELGDSALYFCASSSTALAGNTIYFGEGSWLTVV.

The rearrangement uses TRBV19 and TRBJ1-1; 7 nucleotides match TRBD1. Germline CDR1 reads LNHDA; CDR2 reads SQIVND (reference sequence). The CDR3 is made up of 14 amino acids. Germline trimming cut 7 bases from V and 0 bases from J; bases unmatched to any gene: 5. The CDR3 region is CASTKDRVNTEAFF. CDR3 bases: TGTGCCAGTACTAAAGACAGGGTGAACACTGAAGCTTTCTTT.

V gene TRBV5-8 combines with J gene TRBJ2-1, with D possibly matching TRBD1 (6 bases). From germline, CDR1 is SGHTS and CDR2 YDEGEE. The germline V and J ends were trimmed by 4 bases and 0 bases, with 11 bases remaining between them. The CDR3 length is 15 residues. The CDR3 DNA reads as TGTGCCAGCAGCCAGGGACAAAGCTCCTACAATGAGCAGTTCTTC. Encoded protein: CASSQGQSSYNEQFF. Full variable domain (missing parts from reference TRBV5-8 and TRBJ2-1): EAGVTQSPTHLIKTRGQQATLRCSPISGHTSVYWYQQALGLGLQFLLWYDEGEERNRGNFPPRFSGRQFPNYSSELNVNALELEDSALYLCASSQGQSSYNEQFFGPGTRLTVL.

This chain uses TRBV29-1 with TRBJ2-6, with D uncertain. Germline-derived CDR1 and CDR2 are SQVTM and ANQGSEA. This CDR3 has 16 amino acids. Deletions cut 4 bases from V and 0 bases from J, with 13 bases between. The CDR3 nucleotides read TGCAGCGTTGCCCGTACCCTGCGCTCTGGGGCCAACGTCCTGACTTTC. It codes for CSVARTLRSGANVLTF.

CDR3 in amino acids: CASSGPQGASTEAFF. CDR3 DNA: TGTGCCAGCAGTGGCCCACAGGGGGCGAGTACTGAAGCTTTCTTT. This sequence joins TRBV6-6 and TRBJ1-1, with TRBD1 identical over 9 bases. The germline CDR1 and CDR2 sequences are MNHNY and SVGAGI (reference sequence). V dropped 5 bases and J dropped 5; count of bases not matched to a gene: 9. The CDR3 runs to 15 residues.

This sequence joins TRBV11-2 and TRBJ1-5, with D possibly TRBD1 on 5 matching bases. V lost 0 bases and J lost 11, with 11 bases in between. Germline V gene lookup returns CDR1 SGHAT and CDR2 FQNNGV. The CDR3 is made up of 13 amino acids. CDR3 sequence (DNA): TGTGCCAGCAGCTTAGAAACTGCGGGGGCCCAGCATTTT. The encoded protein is CASSLETAGAQHF. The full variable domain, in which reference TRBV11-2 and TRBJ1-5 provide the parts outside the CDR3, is EAGVAQSPRYKIIEKRQSVAFWCNPISGHATLYWYQQILGQGPKLLIQFQNNGVVDDSQLPKDRFSAERLKGVDSTLKIQPAKLEDSAVYLCASSLETAGAQHFGDGTRLSIL.

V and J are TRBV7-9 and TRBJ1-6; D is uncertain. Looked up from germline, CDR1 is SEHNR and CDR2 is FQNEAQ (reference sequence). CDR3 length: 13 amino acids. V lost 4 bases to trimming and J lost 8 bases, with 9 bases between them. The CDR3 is CASSSTRDSPLHF. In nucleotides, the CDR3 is TGTGCCAGCAGCTCTACTAGGGATTCACCCCTCCACTTT.

In nucleotides, the CDR3 is TGTGCCAGCAGCTGGGACAGAATTTTCTACGAGCAGTACTTC. This codes for CASSWDRIFYEQYF. This chain uses TRBV6-5 with TRBJ2-7, with 7 bases lining up with TRBD1. The CDR3 covers 14 residues. The germline V gene has CDR1 MNHEY and CDR2 SVGAGI. The trim removed 6 bases at V and 3 bases at J, leaving 8 bases unmatched.

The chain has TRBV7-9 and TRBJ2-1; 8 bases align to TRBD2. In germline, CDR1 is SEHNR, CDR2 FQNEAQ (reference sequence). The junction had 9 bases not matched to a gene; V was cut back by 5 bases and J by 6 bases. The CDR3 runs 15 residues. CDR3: CASSPLGRGVNEQFF. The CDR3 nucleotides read TGTGCCAGCAGCCCTCTTGGGCGGGGGGTCAATGAGCAGTTCTTC.

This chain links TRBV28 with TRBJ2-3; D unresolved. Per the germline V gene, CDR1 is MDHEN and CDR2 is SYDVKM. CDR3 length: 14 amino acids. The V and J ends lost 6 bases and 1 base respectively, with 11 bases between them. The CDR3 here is CASRPHGGTDTQYF. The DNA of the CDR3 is TGTGCCAGCAGACCCCACGGCGGCACAGATACGCAGTATTTT.

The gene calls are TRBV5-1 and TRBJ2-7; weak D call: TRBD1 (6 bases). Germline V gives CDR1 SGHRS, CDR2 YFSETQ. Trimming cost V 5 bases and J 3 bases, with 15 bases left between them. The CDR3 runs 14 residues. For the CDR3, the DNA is TGCGCCAGCAGAATGTCACAGGGAGTCTACGAGCAGTACTTC. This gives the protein CASRMSQGVYEQYF.

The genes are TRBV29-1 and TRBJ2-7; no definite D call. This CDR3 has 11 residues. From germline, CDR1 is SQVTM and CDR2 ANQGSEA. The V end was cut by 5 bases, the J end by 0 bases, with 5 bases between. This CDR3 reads CSVFLSYEQYF. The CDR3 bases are TGCAGCGTTTTTCTCTCCTACGAGCAGTACTTC.

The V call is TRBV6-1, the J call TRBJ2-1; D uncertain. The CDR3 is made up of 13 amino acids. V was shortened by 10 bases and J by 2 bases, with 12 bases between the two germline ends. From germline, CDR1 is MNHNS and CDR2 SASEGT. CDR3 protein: CATSDMTYNEQFF. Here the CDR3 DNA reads TGTGCCACCAGCGATATGACCTACAATGAGCAGTTCTTC.

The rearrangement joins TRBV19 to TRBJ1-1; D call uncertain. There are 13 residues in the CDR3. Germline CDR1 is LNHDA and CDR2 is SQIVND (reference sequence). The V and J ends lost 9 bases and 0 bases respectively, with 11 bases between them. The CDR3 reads CASVRQLNTEAFF. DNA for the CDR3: TGTGCCAGCGTGAGGCAGTTGAACACTGAAGCTTTCTTT.

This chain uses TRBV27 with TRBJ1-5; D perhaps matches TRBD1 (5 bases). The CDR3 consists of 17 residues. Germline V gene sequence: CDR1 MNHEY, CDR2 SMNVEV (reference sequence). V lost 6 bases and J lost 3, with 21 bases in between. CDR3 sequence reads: CASSRSLVGEFNQPQHF. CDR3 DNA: TGTGCCAGCAGCCGGTCCCTCGTGGGGGAGTTCAATCAGCCCCAGCATTTT.

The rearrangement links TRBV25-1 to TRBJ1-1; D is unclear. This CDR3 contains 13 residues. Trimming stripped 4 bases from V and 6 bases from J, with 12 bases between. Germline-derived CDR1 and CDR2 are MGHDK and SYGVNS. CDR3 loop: CASSGLGHAEAFF. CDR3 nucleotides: TGTGCCAGCAGTGGGTTGGGCCACGCTGAAGCTTTCTTT.

CDR3 nucleotides: TGTGCCAGCAGCTTAGATCCCAATTCACCCCTCCACTTT. It encodes CASSLDPNSPLHF. V usage is TRBV11-2 and J usage is TRBJ1-6; no reliable D call. V lost 0 bases and J 7 bases, leaving 4 bases between the germline ends. This CDR3 spans 13 amino acids. Germline-derived CDR1 and CDR2 are SGHAT and FQNNGV. Supplemented by reference TRBV11-2 and TRBJ1-6, the full variable domain reads EAGVAQSPRYKIIEKRQSVAFWCNPISGHATLYWYQQILGQGPKLLIQFQNNGVVDDSQLPKDRFSAERLKGVDSTLKIQPAKLEDSAVYLCASSLDPNSPLHFGNGTRLTVT.

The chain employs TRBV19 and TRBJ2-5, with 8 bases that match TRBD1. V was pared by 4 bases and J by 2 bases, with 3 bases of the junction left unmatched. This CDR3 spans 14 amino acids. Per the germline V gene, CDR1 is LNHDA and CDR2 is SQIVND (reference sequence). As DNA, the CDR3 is TGTGCCAGTAGTAACACAGGGGGGCAAGAGACCCAGTACTTC. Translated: CASSNTGGQETQYF.

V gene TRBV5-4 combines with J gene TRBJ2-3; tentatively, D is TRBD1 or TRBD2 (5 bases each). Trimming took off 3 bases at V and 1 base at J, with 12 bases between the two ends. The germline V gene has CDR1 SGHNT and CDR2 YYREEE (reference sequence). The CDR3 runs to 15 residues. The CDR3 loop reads CASSSNRDGTDTQYF. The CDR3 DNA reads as TGTGCCAGCAGCTCCAACCGGGACGGCACAGATACGCAGTATTTT.

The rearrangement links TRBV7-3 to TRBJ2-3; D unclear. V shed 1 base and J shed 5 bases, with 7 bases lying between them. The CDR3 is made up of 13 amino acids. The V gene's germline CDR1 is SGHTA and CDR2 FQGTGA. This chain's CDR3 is CASSLNRVDTQYF. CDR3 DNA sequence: TGTGCCAGCAGCTTAAATAGAGTAGATACGCAGTATTTT.